The 15 T cell receptor beta chains below all came from one sample that was sequenced in a study of T cell responses to AZD1222 COVID-19 vaccine. Measured with immunoSEQ multiplex PCR; TCRdb has only the in-frame clones, and not every one. The repertoire consists of roughly 100,000 clones, with approximately 90% occurring once and the leading ten covering around a tenth. Source: peripheral blood, taken on day 0 of AZD1222 vaccination. The receptors were sampled from an adult in good health.

The chain uses TRBV7-8 and TRBJ1-5; D possibly corresponds to TRBD1 (6 bases). Germline CDR1 reads SGHVS; CDR2 reads FQNEAQ. The CDR3 has 15 amino acids. Trimming left V 5 bases short and J 3 bases short, with 14 bases between. Written as DNA, the CDR3 is TGTGCCAGCAGCGCCTACAGGGACTCCAATCAGCCCCAGCATTTT. It yields the protein CASSAYRDSNQPQHF. The full variable domain, completed using reference TRBV7-8 and TRBJ1-5, is GAGVSQSPRYKVAKRGQDVALRCDPISGHVSLFWYQQALGQGPEFLTYFQNEAQLDKSGLPSDRFFAERPEGSVSTLKIQRTQQEDSAVYLCASSAYRDSNQPQHFGDGTRLSIL.

CDR3 coding DNA: TGTGCCAGTAGTGTGGACAGGGAGTCGACTAACTATGGCTACACCTTC. It is translated as CASSVDRESTNYGYTF. V usage is TRBV19 and J usage is TRBJ1-2, with TRBD1 matching over 8 bases. This CDR3 spans 16 amino acids. CDR1 is LNHDA and CDR2 is SQIVND in the germline V gene (reference sequence). V lost 5 bases, J lost 0 bases, and 8 bases stayed unmatched.

In this sample, this clone turned up once. V and J are TRBV15 and TRBJ1-3; no clear D gene. The CDR3 sequence is 13 residues long. Trimming pared 0 bases from V and 4 bases from J, leaving 4 bases between. The germline V gene encodes CDR1 LNHNV and CDR2 YYDKDF (reference sequence). CDR3 region: CATSRDRGNTIYF. CDR3 sequence (DNA): TGTGCCACCAGCAGAGATCGAGGAAACACCATATATTTT.

This chain uses TRBV29-1 with TRBJ2-7; 7 bases match TRBD2. The trim removed 6 bases at V and 3 bases at J, leaving 2 bases unmatched. This CDR3 comprises 11 residues. Germline CDR1 and CDR2: SQVTM and ANQGSEA. The CDR3 sequence: CSVGRVYEQYF. The CDR3 coding sequence is TGCAGCGTGGGGAGGGTCTACGAGCAGTACTTC.

The chain is built from TRBV4-3 and TRBJ2-2; 10 positions match TRBD2. V shed 4 bases and J 3 bases; nucleotides not matched to a gene: 5. This CDR3 has 16 residues. Germline-derived CDR1 and CDR2 are LGHNA and YSLEER. The CDR3 protein is CASSPSGRAYTGELFF. In nucleotides, the CDR3 is TGCGCCAGCAGCCCAAGCGGGAGGGCTTACACCGGGGAGCTGTTTTTT.

The CDR3 loop reads CASSLDRDTQYF. CDR3 sequence (DNA): TGTGCCAGCAGCTTAGATCGAGATACGCAGTATTTT. The V gene is TRBV11-2, the J gene TRBJ2-3; the D is unclear. Germline V gene data show CDR1 as SGHAT and CDR2 as FQNNGV. There are 12 residues in the CDR3. The V end lost 0 bases, the J end lost 5 bases, and 3 bases lay between the germline ends.

In its sample, this clone was seen a few times. This rearrangement joins TRBV19 to TRBJ1-5; a possible D gene is TRBD1 (5 bases). Trimming left V 7 bases short and J 0 bases short, with 19 bases between. The germline gives CDR1 LNHDA, CDR2 SQIVND (reference sequence). This CDR3 is built from 17 residues. CDR3 in amino acids: CASNLPGGVDSNQPQHF. The CDR3 nucleotides are TGTGCCAGTAACCTACCGGGAGGGGTAGATAGCAATCAGCCCCAGCATTTT.

The chain links TRBV20-1 to TRBJ1-2, with 7 bases lining up with TRBD1. The V gene end was trimmed by 3 bases and the J gene end by 7 bases; junction bases not matched to a gene: 8. From germline, CDR1 is DFQATT and CDR2 SNEGSKA (reference sequence). CDR3 size: 13 residues. CDR3 amino acids: CSASPEDRPGYTF. The CDR3 coding sequence is TGCAGTGCTAGTCCGGAGGACAGGCCTGGCTACACCTTC.

J is TRBJ1-5 and V is TRBV12-3 or TRBV12-4; 7 positions agree with TRBD1. Germline trimming cut 4 bases from V and 6 bases from J; bases unmatched to any gene: 3. The CDR3 length is 13 residues. CDR3 bases: TGTGCCAGCAGTTCAGGGGGAGTTCAGCCCCAGCATTTT. Translated, it gives CASSSGGVQPQHF.

The V gene is TRBV6-5, the J gene TRBJ1-1; perhaps TRBD1 as D (5 bases). The length of the CDR3 is 15 residues. Germline V CDR1 and CDR2: MNHEY, SVGAGI. V was trimmed by 2 bases and J by 0 bases, leaving 10 bases between them. CDR3 nucleotide sequence: TGTGCCAGCAGTTACGGTTACAGGATGAACACTGAAGCTTTCTTT. It encodes CASSYGYRMNTEAFF.

This CDR3 reads CASSFSGTGGRGTQYF. The CDR3 DNA is TGCGCCAGCAGCTTTTCCGGGACAGGGGGTCGAGGGACCCAGTACTTC. The rearrangement joins TRBV5-1 to TRBJ2-5; 11 bases align to TRBD1. CDR1 and CDR2 from the germline V gene are SGHRS and YFSETQ. V shed 2 bases and J 7 bases; nucleotides not matched to a gene: 10. This CDR3 has 16 amino acids.

The chain employs TRBV28 and TRBJ2-7, with 8 bases aligning to TRBD1. Germline-derived CDR1 and CDR2 are MDHEN and SYDVKM. This CDR3 has 15 amino acids. After removal of 2 bases from V and 6 bases from J, the junction contained 9 bases not matched to a gene. The CDR3 protein is CASSLRLGTGREQYF. CDR3 in DNA: TGTGCCAGCAGTTTACGCCTCGGGACAGGACGCGAGCAGTACTTC. Filled out from reference TRBV28 and TRBJ2-7, the complete variable domain reads DVKVTQSSRYLVKRTGEKVFLECVQDMDHENMFWYRQDPGLGLRLIYFSYDVKMKEKGDIPEGYSVSREKKERFSLILESASTNQTSMYLCASSLRLGTGREQYFGPGTRLTVT.

This clone was counted a single time. The V and J genes are TRBV5-1 and TRBJ1-1; D is ambiguous. V dropped 0 bases and J dropped 1 base, with 7 bases sitting between them. The CDR3 extends over 14 amino acids. Germline V gene sequence: CDR1 SGHRS, CDR2 YFSETQ. The CDR3 here is CASSLVGSNTEAFF. In nucleotides, the CDR3 is TGCGCCAGCAGCTTGGTTGGTTCGAACACTGAAGCTTTCTTT. The full variable domain, in which reference TRBV5-1 and TRBJ1-1 provide the parts outside the CDR3, is KAGVTQTPRYLIKTRGQQVTLSCSPISGHRSVSWYQQTPGQGLQFLFEYFSETQRNKGNFPGRFSGRQFSNSRSEMNVSTLELGDSALYLCASSLVGSNTEAFFGQGTRLTVV.

The chain has TRBV18 and TRBJ1-5; D possibly corresponds to TRBD1 (6 bases). This CDR3 comprises 16 residues. Germline V CDR1 and CDR2: KGHSH, LQKENI. Trimming shortened V by 4 bases and J by 5 bases, and 18 bases separated the two germline ends. The CDR3 DNA is TGTGCCAGCTCACTTGGGATGGGGGCGATGTATCAGCCCCAGCATTTT. Translation gives CASSLGMGAMYQPQHF.

The rearrangement joins TRBV7-8 to TRBJ2-1, with 7 bases identical to TRBD2. This CDR3 contains 15 residues. V shed 3 bases and J 8 bases; nucleotides not matched to a gene: 10. Germline V CDR1 and CDR2: SGHVS, FQNEAQ. In DNA form, the CDR3 reads TGTGCCAGCAGCTTGGGGAGGGCCGTCCTGTATGAGCAGTTCTTC. Protein: CASSLGRAVLYEQFF.